This TCR beta chain was sequenced during a study of OX40 agonist ivuxolimab in advanced cancers. About the research overall: One hepatocellular carcinoma and a couple of cutaneous melanoma patients partially responded. General study findings and limits: Some nonresponders likewise displayed low normalized T-cell clonal expansion. CD4+ and CD8+ blood T cells expanded clonally by week 6 at 0.1 to 3.0 mg/kg.

Repertoires were generated with immunoSEQ multiplex PCR, while TCRdb's copy carries only in-frame clones and drops some. The sample gives tens of thousands of clones, around 85% of which show up once; 5% to 7% is in the top ten. About this clone: The antigen is unknown.

This CDR3 region has 14 residues. V was pared by 5 bases and J by 5 bases, with 3 bases of the junction left unmatched. Per the germline V gene, CDR1 is SSHAT and CDR2 is FNYEAQ (reference sequence). Blood sampling was done at baseline, cycle 4 day 1, and cycle 7 day 1. The J gene is TRBJ2-1, the V gene TRBV7-7; 10 bases are a match to TRBD2. The sequence derives from an adult with an advanced solid tumor such as melanoma, head and neck, liver or kidney cancer. Here the sequenced sample was CD4+ or CD8+ T cells sorted from blood, taken in a trial of the OX40 agonist ivuxolimab. The CDR3 sequence is CASSRGLADNEQFF. CDR3 bases: TGTGCCAGCAGCCGCGGACTAGCGGACAATGAGCAGTTCTTC.